The clone carrying this T cell receptor (beta chain) was counted only a few times. Its matching antigen is unknown. The data belong to a study of cytomegalovirus exposure and HLA in healthy donors. Study summary: Per a later analysis, the roughly 640 first-cohort and more than 100 validation repertoires shared one platform. Study-wide points: Whilst most TCR sequences proved rare, a subset of public TCRs occurred across many donors. The study listed about 150 cytomegalovirus-associated TCR beta chains.

The CDR3 consists of 17 residues. CDR1 SGHRS and CDR2 YFSETQ come from the germline V gene. With 4 bases clipped from V and 5 bases from J, the junction kept 15 bases outside the gene matches. Profiling relied on immunoSEQ multiplex PCR, and the TCRdb table lists in-frame clones only, not all of them. The sample holds 250,000 or so clones, more than 85% seen once. Specimen: PBMCs. The genes are TRBV5-1 and TRBJ2-5, with 9 bases fitting TRBD1. The receptor comes from a man in his late teens or twenties in good health and CMV-seropositive. The CDR3 is CASSGTGQGFPRETQYF. In nucleotides, the CDR3 is TGCGCCAGCAGCGGTACGGGACAGGGATTCCCCCGTGAGACCCAGTACTTC.